The subject of this entry is one T cell receptor (beta chain). Reverse transcription of about 0.5 to 1 ug RNA was carried out with random hexamers. An immunoSEQ multiplex PCR generated amplified TCR beta CDR3 products spanning 54 Vbeta and 13 Jbeta. TCRdb reprocessed the immunoSEQ multiplex PCR reads with MiXCR, giving one entry per CDR3 protein. Of approximately 160,000 distinct CDR3 sequences listed, 94% are singletons. This specimen belongs to a study of CD8 T cells in Susac syndrome. This CDR3 is built from 13 residues. Losses at the gene ends were 4 bases for V and 4 bases for J; bases not matched to a gene: 4. CDR1 SQVTM and CDR2 ANQGSEA come from the germline V gene.

Sequenced sample: CD4+ T cells from PBMCs. This TCR derives from a human donor with multiple sclerosis. This chain links TRBV29-1 with TRBJ1-5; 7 nucleotides agree with TRBD1. For the CDR3, the DNA is TGCAGCGTTGGGGGGACAGAGAATCAGCCCCAGCATTTT. Translation: CSVGGTENQPQHF.